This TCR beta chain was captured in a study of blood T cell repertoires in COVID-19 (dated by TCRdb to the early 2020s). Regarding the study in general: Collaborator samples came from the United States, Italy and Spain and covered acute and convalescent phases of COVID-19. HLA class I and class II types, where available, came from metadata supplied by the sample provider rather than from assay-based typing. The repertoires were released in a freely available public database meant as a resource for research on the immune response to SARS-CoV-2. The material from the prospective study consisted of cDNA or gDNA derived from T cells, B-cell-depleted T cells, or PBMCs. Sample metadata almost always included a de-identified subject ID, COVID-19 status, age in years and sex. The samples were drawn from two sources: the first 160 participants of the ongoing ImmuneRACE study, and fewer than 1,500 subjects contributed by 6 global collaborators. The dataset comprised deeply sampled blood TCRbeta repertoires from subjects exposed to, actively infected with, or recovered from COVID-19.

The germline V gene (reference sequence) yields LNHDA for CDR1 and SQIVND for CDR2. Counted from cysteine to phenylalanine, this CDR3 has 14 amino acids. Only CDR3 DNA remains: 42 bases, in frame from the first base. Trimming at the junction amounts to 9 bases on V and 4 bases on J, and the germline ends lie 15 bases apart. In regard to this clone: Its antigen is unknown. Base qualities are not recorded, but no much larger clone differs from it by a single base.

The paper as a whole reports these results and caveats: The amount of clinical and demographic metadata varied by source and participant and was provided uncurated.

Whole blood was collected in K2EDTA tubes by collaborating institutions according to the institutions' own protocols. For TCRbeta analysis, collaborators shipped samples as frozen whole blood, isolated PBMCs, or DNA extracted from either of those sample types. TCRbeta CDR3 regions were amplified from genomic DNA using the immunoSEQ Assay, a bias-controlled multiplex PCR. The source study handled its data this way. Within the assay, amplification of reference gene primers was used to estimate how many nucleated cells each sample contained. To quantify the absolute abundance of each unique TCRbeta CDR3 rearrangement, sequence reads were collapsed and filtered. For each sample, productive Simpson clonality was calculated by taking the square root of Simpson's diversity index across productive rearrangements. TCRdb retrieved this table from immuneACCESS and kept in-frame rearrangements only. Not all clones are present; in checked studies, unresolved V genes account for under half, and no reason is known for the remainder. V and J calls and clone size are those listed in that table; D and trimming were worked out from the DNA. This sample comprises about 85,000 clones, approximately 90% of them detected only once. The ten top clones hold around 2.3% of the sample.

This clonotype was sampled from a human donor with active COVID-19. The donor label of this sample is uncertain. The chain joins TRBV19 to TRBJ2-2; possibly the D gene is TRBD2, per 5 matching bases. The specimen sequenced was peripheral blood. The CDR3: CASRLTRGTGELFF. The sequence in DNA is TGTGCCAGCCGGCTAACACGGGGCACCGGGGAGCTGTTTTTT. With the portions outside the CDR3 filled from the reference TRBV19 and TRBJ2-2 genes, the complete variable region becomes DGGITQSPKYLFRKEGQNVTLSCEQNLNHDAMYWYRQDPGQGLRLIYYSQIVNDFQKGDIAEGYSVSREKKESFPLTVTSAQKNPTAFYLCASRLTRGTGELFFGEGSRLTVL.